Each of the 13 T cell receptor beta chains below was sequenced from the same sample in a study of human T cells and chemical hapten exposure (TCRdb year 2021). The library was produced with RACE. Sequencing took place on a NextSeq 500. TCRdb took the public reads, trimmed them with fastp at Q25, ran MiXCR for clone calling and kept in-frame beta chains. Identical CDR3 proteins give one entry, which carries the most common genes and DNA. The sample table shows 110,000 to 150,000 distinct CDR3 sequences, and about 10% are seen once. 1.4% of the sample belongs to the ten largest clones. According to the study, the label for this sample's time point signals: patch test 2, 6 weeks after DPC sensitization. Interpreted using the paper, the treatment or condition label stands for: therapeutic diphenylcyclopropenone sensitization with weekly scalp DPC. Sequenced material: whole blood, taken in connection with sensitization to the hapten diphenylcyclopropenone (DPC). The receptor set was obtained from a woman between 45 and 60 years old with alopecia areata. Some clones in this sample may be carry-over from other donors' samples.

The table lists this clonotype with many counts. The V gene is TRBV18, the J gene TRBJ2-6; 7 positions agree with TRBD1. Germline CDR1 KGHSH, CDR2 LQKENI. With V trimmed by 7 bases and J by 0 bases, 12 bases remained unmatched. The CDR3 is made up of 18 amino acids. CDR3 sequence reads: CASLPLNRGLSGANVLTF. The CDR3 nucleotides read TGTGCCAGCTTACCCCTAAACAGGGGCCTCTCTGGGGCCAACGTCCTGACTTTC.

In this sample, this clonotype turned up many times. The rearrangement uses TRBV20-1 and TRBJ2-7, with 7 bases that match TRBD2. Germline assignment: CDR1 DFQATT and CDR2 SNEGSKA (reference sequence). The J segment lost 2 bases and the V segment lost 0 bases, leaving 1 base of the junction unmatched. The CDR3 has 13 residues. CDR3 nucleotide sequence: TGCAGTGCTAGAGATGGGACTACCTACGAGCAGTACTTC. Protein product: CSARDGTTYEQYF.

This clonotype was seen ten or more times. Written as DNA, the CDR3 is TGCGCCAGCAGCTTGGACCCGGGGACGGTGAAGTATGGGGCTTTCTTT. Residues: CASSLDPGTVKYGAFF. This chain joins TRBV5-1 and TRBJ1-1, with a tentative D call TRBD1 (5 bases). The V gene lost 0 bases and the J gene lost 11 bases, with 23 bases spanning the gap. Germline values: CDR1 SGHRS, CDR2 YFSETQ. CDR3 length equals 16 residues.

CDR3 sequence: CASSPEGGWETQYF. Here the CDR3 DNA reads TGTGCCAGCAGCCCGGAGGGGGGGTGGGAGACCCAGTACTTC. The chain employs TRBV5-4 and TRBJ2-5, with D maybe TRBD2 (7 bases). Trimming pared 4 bases from V and 5 bases from J, leaving 15 bases between. Per germline, CDR1 SGHNT and CDR2 YYREEE (reference sequence). The CDR3 totals 14 residues.

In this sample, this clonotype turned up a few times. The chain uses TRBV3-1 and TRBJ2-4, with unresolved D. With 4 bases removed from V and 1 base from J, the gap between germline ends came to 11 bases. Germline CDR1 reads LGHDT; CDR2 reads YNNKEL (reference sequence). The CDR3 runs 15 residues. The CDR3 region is CASSLRMGAKNIQYF. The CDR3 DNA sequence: TGTGCCAGCAGCCTCCGAATGGGGGCCAAAAACATTCAGTACTTC. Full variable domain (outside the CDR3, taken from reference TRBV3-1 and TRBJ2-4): DTAVSQTPKYLVTQMGNDKSIKCEQNLGHDTMYWYKQDSKKFLKIMFSYNNKELIINETVPNRFSPKSPDKAHLNLHINSLELGDSAVYFCASSLRMGAKNIQYFGAGTRLSVL.

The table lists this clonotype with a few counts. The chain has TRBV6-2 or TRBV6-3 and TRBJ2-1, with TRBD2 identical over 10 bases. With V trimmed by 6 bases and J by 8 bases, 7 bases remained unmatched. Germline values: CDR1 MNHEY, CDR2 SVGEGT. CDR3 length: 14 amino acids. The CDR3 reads CASRRTSGADEQFF. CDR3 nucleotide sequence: TGTGCCAGCAGGAGGACTAGCGGAGCTGATGAGCAGTTCTTC.

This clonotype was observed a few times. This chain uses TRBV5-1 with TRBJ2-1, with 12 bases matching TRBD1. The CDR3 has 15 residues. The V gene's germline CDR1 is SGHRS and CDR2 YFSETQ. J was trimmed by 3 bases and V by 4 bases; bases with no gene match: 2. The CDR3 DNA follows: TGCGCCAGCAGCGGGACAGGGGGCTTCTACAATGAGCAGTTCTTC. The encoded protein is CASSGTGGFYNEQFF.

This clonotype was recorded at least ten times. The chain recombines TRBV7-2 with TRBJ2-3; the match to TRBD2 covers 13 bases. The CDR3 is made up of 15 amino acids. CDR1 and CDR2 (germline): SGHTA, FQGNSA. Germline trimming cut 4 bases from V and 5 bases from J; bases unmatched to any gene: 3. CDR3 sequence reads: CASSSGLAGLDTQYF. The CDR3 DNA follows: TGTGCCAGCAGCTCGGGACTAGCGGGATTAGATACGCAGTATTTT.

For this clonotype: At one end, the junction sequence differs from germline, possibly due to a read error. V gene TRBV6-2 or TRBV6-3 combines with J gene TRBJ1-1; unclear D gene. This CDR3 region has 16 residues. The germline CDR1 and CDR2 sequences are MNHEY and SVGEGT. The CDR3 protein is CASSYPFRSLNTGAFF. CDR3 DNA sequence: TGTGCCAGCAGTTACCCTTTTCGAAGTTTGAACACTGGAGCTTTCTTT.

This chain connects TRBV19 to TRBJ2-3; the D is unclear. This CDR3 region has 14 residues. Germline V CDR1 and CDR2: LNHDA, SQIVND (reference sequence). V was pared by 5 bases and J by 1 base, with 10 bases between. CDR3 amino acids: CASSERSRTDTQYF. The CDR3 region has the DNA TGTGCCAGTAGTGAGAGGTCCCGCACAGATACGCAGTATTTT.

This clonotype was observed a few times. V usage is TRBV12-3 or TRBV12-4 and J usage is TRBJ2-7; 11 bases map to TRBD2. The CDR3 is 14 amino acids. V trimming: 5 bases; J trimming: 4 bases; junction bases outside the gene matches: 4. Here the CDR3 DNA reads TGTGCCAGCAGTACTAGCGGGAGAGGATACGAGCAGTACTTC. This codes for CASSTSGRGYEQYF.

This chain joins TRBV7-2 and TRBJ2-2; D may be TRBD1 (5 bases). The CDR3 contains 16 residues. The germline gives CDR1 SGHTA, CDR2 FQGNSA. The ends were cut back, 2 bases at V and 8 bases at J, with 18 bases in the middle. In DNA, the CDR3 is TGTGCCAGCAGCTTAAGTGCTCAGTCTCGGACAGGGGAGCTGTTTTTT. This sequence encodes CASSLSAQSRTGELFF.

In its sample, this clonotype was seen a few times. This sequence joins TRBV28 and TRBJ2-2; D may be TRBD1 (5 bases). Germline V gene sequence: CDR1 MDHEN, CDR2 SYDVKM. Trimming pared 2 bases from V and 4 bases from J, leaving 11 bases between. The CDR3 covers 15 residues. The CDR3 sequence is CASSLGHLITGELFF. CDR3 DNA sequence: TGTGCCAGCAGTTTAGGACATTTGATCACCGGGGAGCTGTTTTTT.